This section outlines one TCR beta chain sequence together with its context. The antigen remains unidentified. This sample was taken from a study of CXCR3-negative and CXCR3-positive naive CD8 T cells. Study results and caveats: CXCR3-expressing naive cells carried TRB CDR3s more hydrophobic than those of CXCR3-negative naive cells.

CDR1 is SQVTM and CDR2 is ANQGSEA in the germline V gene. The CDR3 sequence is 11 residues long. With UMI labels, 5' RACE was used to prepare the TRB cDNA libraries. Following a re-call of the 5' RACE reads, TCRdb has one entry per CDR3 protein and lacks DNA. The sample features 130,000 to 150,000 distinct CDR3 sequences, with roughly 0.27% in its top ten. Sequencing was performed on naive CXCR3+ CD8+ T cells from blood. Subset defined: CD45RO-CCR7+CD27+CD95- naive CD8+ T cells expressing CXCR3 (TNR3+). This receptor was taken from a human donor in good health. Some clones in this sample may be carry-over from other donors' samples. V usage is TRBV29-1 and J usage is TRBJ1-2. The CDR3 reads CSVERDNGYTF. The full variable domain, rest sourced from reference TRBV29-1 and TRBJ1-2, is SAVISQKPSRDICQRGTSLTIQCQVDSQVTMMFWYRQQPGQSLTLIATANQGSEATYESGFVIDKFPISRPNLTFSTLTVSNMSPEDSSIYLCSVERDNGYTFGSGTRLTVV.